This entry is about one TCR beta chain. Antigen unknown. Naive CD8 isolation took CD45RO-negative cells positively selected for CCR7 and excluded terminally differentiated effector memory CD45RA+ cells. Sorted subsets were amplified in replicate PCRs using 150 to 250 ng DNA, around 30,000 T cell genomes. Libraries were prepared by immunoSEQ multiplex PCR; TCRdb keeps only in-frame clonotypes and omits some of them. The sample gives around 2,000,000 clones, about 93% of which show up once; 1.5% to 2% is in the top ten. This entry belongs to a study of shared clonotypes between healthy human individuals. Study-level findings and limits: Large sequencing depth failed to make sorted-subset sequencing complete, rarefaction showed. Compared with clonotypes that all four donors shared, non-shared clonotypes had lower generation probabilities.

The germline CDR1 and CDR2 sequences are SGDLS and YYNGEE. There are 16 residues in the CDR3. Trimming shortened V by 3 bases and J by 7 bases, and 23 bases separated the two germline ends. The source material was naive CD8+ T cells from PBMCs. The receptor was derived from a man in his late teens or twenties in good health. Some clones in this sample may be carry-over from other donors' samples. The chain uses TRBV9 and TRBJ2-7, with a tentative D call TRBD2 (6 bases). This chain's CDR3 is CASSGSSEEVVREQYF. The CDR3 DNA reads as TGTGCCAGCAGCGGCTCTAGCGAGGAGGTCGTGAGAGAGCAGTACTTC. Drawing the rest from reference TRBV9 and TRBJ2-7, the complete variable domain is DSGVTQTPKHLITATGQRVTLRCSPRSGDLSVYWYQQSLDQGLQFLIQYYNGEERAKGNILERFSAQQFPDLHSELNLSSLELGDSALYFCASSGSSEEVVREQYFGPGTRLTVT.